The clone carrying this T cell receptor beta chain appeared a few times. The data belong to a study of patients and donors after allogeneic stem cell transplantation. The CDR3 is made up of 14 amino acids. Germline V CDR1 and CDR2: MNHNS, SASEGT. Trimming stripped 8 bases from V and 3 bases from J, with 13 bases between. TCRdb re-called the RT-PCR reads with MiXCR, one entry per CDR3 protein. Among some 960,000 distinct CDR3 sequences listed, 18% were seen once. Sequenced material: blood, either unsorted or a sorted T cell fraction (not recorded which). This TCR was sampled from a human donor who was either an allogeneic HSCT recipient or a stem cell or donor lymphocyte infusion donor (not recorded which). It is not recorded whose cells these are; they may come from a transplant donor. This chain uses TRBV6-1 with TRBJ2-2, with TRBD2 as a possible D gene (6 bases). The CDR3 spells CASGLGGDTGELFF. In nucleotides, the CDR3 is TGTGCCAGCGGACTCGGGGGTGACACCGGGGAGCTGTTTTTT.